The 24 T cell receptor beta chains in this list originate from one sample, sequenced in a study of neurological immune-mediated disorders. TCRdb re-derived calls from the 5' RACE reads in MiXCR, one entry per CDR3 protein. The table shows around 25,000 distinct CDR3 sequences, with about an eighth occurring only once. The sequenced sample consisted of PBMCs. These receptor sequences come from a woman in her 40s with HTLV-1-associated myelopathy (HAM/TSP).

This clonotype has ten or more counts. The chain is built from TRBV7-9 and TRBJ1-4; 9 nucleotides align to TRBD1. V shed 4 bases, J shed 8 bases, and the junction held 5 bases outside the gene matches. Germline V gene sequence: CDR1 SEHNR, CDR2 FQNEAQ (reference sequence). The CDR3 is made up of 14 amino acids. The chain's CDR3 is CASSSRTGDEKLFF. CDR3 bases: TGTGCCAGCAGCTCCCGGACAGGGGACGAAAAACTGTTTTTT.

This clonotype has a count of ten or more. V and J are TRBV7-9 and TRBJ2-6; D is ambiguous. The CDR3 consists of 13 residues. V lost 3 bases and J 5 bases, leaving 5 bases between the germline ends. The V gene's germline CDR1 is SEHNR and CDR2 FQNEAQ (reference sequence). DNA of the CDR3: TGTGCCAGCAGCTTTGACCGGGCCAACGTCCTGACTTTC. This sequence encodes CASSFDRANVLTF.

This clonotype was observed many times. The chain carries TRBV5-1 and TRBJ2-2; tentatively, D is TRBD1 or TRBD2 (5 bases each). Trimming pared 2 bases from V and 2 bases from J, leaving 7 bases between. CDR1 and CDR2 (germline): SGHRS, YFSETQ. The CDR3 totals 14 residues. The CDR3 region has the DNA TGCGCCAGCAGCTTCGGGGACAACACCGGGGAGCTGTTTTTT. As protein: CASSFGDNTGELFF.

This clonotype was detected many times. J is TRBJ2-1 and V is TRBV7-2; D gene uncertain. Germline V gene lookup returns CDR1 SGHTA and CDR2 FQGNSA. The CDR3 contains 15 residues. Trimming took 3 bases from V and 0 from J, leaving 9 bases between them. This chain's CDR3 is CASSFLVGSYNEQFF. The CDR3, as DNA: TGTGCCAGCAGCTTTCTGGTGGGCTCCTACAATGAGCAGTTCTTC. The full variable domain, completed using reference TRBV7-2 and TRBJ2-1, is GAGVSQSPSNKVTEKGKDVELRCDPISGHTALYWYRQSLGQGLEFLIYFQGNSAPDKSGLPSDRFSAERTGGSVSTLTIQRTQQEDSAVYLCASSFLVGSYNEQFFGPGTRLTVL.

This clonotype was found many times. The chain links TRBV2 to TRBJ2-5; unclear D gene. V was trimmed by 7 bases and J by 4 bases, leaving 19 bases between them. This CDR3 contains 15 residues. Germline V gene lookup returns CDR1 SNHLY and CDR2 FYNNEI. In DNA, the CDR3 is TGTGCCAGCACCATTGACTTGGGCTTTGGAGAGACCCAGTACTTC. Its translation is CASTIDLGFGETQYF.

About this clonotype itself: At one of its ends the junction is not consistent with the germline gene, which may arise from a read error. This chain connects TRBV7-3 to TRBJ2-2; 7 nucleotides match TRBD1. CDR3 length: 15 residues. Germline CDR1 reads SGHTA; CDR2 reads FQGTGA. The CDR3 protein is CASTLGQAYTGELFF. CDR3 DNA: TGTGCCAGCACCTTAGGACAGGCCTACACCGGGGAGCTGTTTTTT.

The chain employs TRBV29-1 and TRBJ1-1, with D possibly TRBD1 on 6 matching bases. Germline V CDR1 and CDR2: SQVTM, ANQGSEA. The ends were cut back, 5 bases at V and 5 bases at J, with 18 bases in the middle. This CDR3 has 14 residues. The CDR3 sequence is CSVSAVGGRTEAFF. For the CDR3, the DNA is TGCAGCGTTTCTGCTGTGGGGGGGCGGACTGAAGCTTTCTTT.

This clonotype was picked up one time. The DNA is omitted, as the CDR3 cannot be located on it reliably, and the CDR3 follows TCRdb's listing. The genes are TRBV20-1 and TRBJ2-2; TRBD1, the table's D call, was not compared with the DNA. The CDR3 is 23 residues long, counting both termini. The germline CDR1 and CDR2 sequences are DFQATT and SNEGSKA (reference sequence). This chain's CDR3 is CSAPGTAYQETQYFGPGTGELFF.

Ten or more counts support this clonotype. This chain links TRBV20-1 with TRBJ2-5; TRBD2 might be the D (5 bases). CDR3 length: 13 residues. Germline CDR1 and CDR2: DFQATT and SNEGSKA (reference sequence). V lost 4 bases and J lost 4, with 13 bases in between. The CDR3 nucleotides read TGCAGTGCTATCCCCGCGGGCAGAGAGACCCAGTACTTC. Translation gives CSAIPAGRETQYF.

The table lists this clonotype with many counts. The V and J genes are TRBV20-1 and TRBJ2-1; TRBD2 matches at 12 bases. V trimming: 1 base; J trimming: 0 bases; junction bases outside the gene matches: 7. Germline lookup yields CDR1 DFQATT and CDR2 SNEGSKA (reference sequence). The CDR3 loop spans 18 amino acids. This chain's CDR3 is CSARGLAGGGSSYNEQFF. DNA for the CDR3: TGCAGTGCTAGAGGTCTAGCGGGGGGGGGGAGCTCCTACAATGAGCAGTTCTTC.

In this sample, this clonotype turned up many times. This chain uses TRBV12-3 or TRBV12-4 with TRBJ2-5; weak D call: TRBD2 (6 bases). V lost 4 bases and J lost 7, with 10 bases in between. The CDR3 runs to 12 residues. CDR3 DNA: TGTGCCAGCAGTTCCTTCGGGGGGACCCAGTACTTC. It codes for CASSSFGGTQYF.

This clonotype has at least ten counts. The chain carries TRBV6-5 and TRBJ1-1, with 9 bases aligning to TRBD1. With V trimmed by 8 bases and J by 1 base, 5 bases remained unmatched. Germline CDR1 reads MNHEY; CDR2 reads SVGAGI. The CDR3 sequence is 14 residues long. The CDR3 spells CASVGQGRNTEAFF. The CDR3 region has the DNA TGTGCCAGCGTAGGACAGGGGCGGAACACTGAAGCTTTCTTT.

In this sample, this clonotype turned up many times. The genes are TRBV20-1 and TRBJ1-4; a weak D match, TRBD1 (5 bases). Germline CDR1 DFQATT, CDR2 SNEGSKA (reference sequence). CDR3 length equals 11 residues. V lost 5 bases, J lost 10 bases, and 11 bases lay in between. The CDR3 nucleotides are TGCAGTGCTCAGGGCGGATTAAAACTGTTTTTT. Translating gives CSAQGGLKLFF.

This clonotype was seen many times. The V and J genes are TRBV7-6 and TRBJ2-2, with 7 bases aligning to TRBD2. Germline V gene sequence: CDR1 SGHVS, CDR2 FNYEAQ. The CDR3 is 16 residues long. Unmatched junction bases numbered 10, after V lost 5 bases and J lost 4 bases. CDR3 loop: CASSPEGRGSTGELFF. The CDR3, as DNA: TGTGCCAGCAGCCCTGAGGGGCGGGGGAGCACCGGGGAGCTGTTTTTT.

This clonotype came up many times. The chain uses TRBV7-9 and TRBJ1-5; no clear D gene. Trimming removed 2 bases from V and 1 base from J, with 9 bases in between. The CDR3 runs 15 residues. The V gene's germline CDR1 is SEHNR and CDR2 FQNEAQ (reference sequence). The CDR3 nucleotides are TGTGCCAGCAGCTTATCAGACTCCAGCAATCAGCCCCAGCATTTT. Protein: CASSLSDSSNQPQHF.

This clonotype appeared many times. The J gene is TRBJ1-1, the V gene TRBV7-7; D is undetermined. CDR3 length: 13 amino acids. Trimming shortened V by 2 bases and J by 3 bases, and 7 bases separated the two germline ends. CDR1 is SSHAT, CDR2 FNYEAQ, per germline (reference sequence). The DNA for the CDR3 is TGTGCCAGCAGCTTAAGGAGGGACACTGAAGCTTTCTTT. It encodes CASSLRRDTEAFF.

This clonotype came up many times. A much more abundant neighbour one base away suggests this may be a read error. This chain joins TRBV4-1 and TRBJ2-1; maybe TRBD2 (5 bases). Germline V gene data show CDR1 as MGHRA and CDR2 as YSYEKL. Trimming took off 3 bases at V and 5 bases at J, with 5 bases between the two ends. This CDR3 region has 12 residues. Here the CDR3 DNA reads TGCGCCAGCAGCCACGGGGACAATGAGCAGTTCTTC. Encoded protein: CASSHGDNEQFF.

For this clonotype: This may be a read error, as it is one base from a much larger clone. The chain uses TRBV18 and TRBJ2-3; 7 bases align to TRBD2. This CDR3 region has 14 residues. The germline CDR1 and CDR2 sequences are KGHSH and LQKENI. V gave up 2 bases and J gave up 5 bases; unmatched junction bases: 4. The CDR3 bases are TGTGCCAGCTCACCAGGCACGGGAGGAGATACGCAGTATTTT. Its protein is CASSPGTGGDTQYF. The whole variable domain, filled in from reference TRBV18 and TRBJ2-3, reads NAGVMQNPRHLVRRRGQEARLRCSPMKGHSHVYWYRQLPEEGLKFMVYLQKENIIDESGMPKERFSAEFPKEGPSILRIQQVVRGDSAAYFCASSPGTGGDTQYFGPGTRLTVL.

This clonotype occurred many times. The chain combines TRBV5-1 with TRBJ2-3, with D possibly being TRBD2 (6 bases). The CDR3 contains 15 residues. V was shortened by 1 base and J by 3 bases, with 12 bases between the two germline ends. Germline CDR1 reads SGHRS; CDR2 reads YFSETQ. The CDR3: CASSLSTSPTDTQYF. CDR3 nucleotides: TGCGCCAGCAGCTTGAGTACTAGCCCGACAGATACGCAGTATTTT.

This clonotype came up many times. V and J are TRBV18 and TRBJ2-1, with 8 bases that match TRBD1. From germline, CDR1 is KGHSH and CDR2 LQKENI. This CDR3 is 15 amino acids long. The V and J ends lost 1 base and 5 bases, in that order; junction bases with no gene match: 4. Here the CDR3 reads CASSPLWTGNNEQFF. The CDR3 DNA reads as TGTGCCAGCTCACCACTCTGGACAGGGAACAATGAGCAGTTCTTC.

This clonotype occurred many times. The V and J genes are TRBV5-1 and TRBJ2-5; 7 nucleotides match TRBD1. The CDR3 contains 15 residues. The V gene's germline CDR1 is SGHRS and CDR2 YFSETQ. The junction had 6 bases not matched to a gene; V was cut back by 0 bases and J by 4 bases. The chain's CDR3 is CASSLGLGGPETQYF. Written as DNA, the CDR3 is TGCGCCAGCAGCTTGGGGCTAGGGGGCCCAGAGACCCAGTACTTC.

This clonotype is termed medium-sized. The V call is TRBV20-1, the J call TRBJ1-5; D ambiguous. The germline V gene has CDR1 DFQATT and CDR2 SNEGSKA (reference sequence). The CDR3 is 15 residues long. The V and J ends lost 0 bases and 7 bases respectively, with 16 bases between them. CDR3 in DNA: TGCAGTGCTAGAGATAGGGCGGACCGATACCAGCCCCAGCATTTT. It specifies CSARDRADRYQPQHF.

This clonotype was found many times. The rearrangement links TRBV20-1 to TRBJ2-3; 7 nucleotides align to TRBD2. The CDR3 has 13 residues. Trimming took 3 bases from V and 2 from J; bases not matched to a gene: 2. Germline values: CDR1 DFQATT, CDR2 SNEGSKA (reference sequence). This CDR3 is CSASGGNTDTQYF. The DNA of the CDR3 is TGCAGTGCTAGCGGGGGGAACACAGATACGCAGTATTTT.

This clonotype was detected ten times or more. CDR3 loop: CASSPRGDSSYNEQFF. Written as DNA, the CDR3 is TGTGCCAGCAGCCCCCGGGGGGACTCCTCCTACAATGAGCAGTTCTTC. The chain joins TRBV5-5 to TRBJ2-1, with 7 bases identical to TRBD2. CDR3 length: 16 amino acids. Trimming cost V 4 bases and J 0 bases; bases outside gene matches: 7. Per germline, CDR1 SGHKS and CDR2 YYEKEE (reference sequence).